The following is a T cell receptor beta chain sequence with its context. Antigen: not known. TCRdb analysed the 5' RACE reads with MiXCR anew, one entry per CDR3 protein. Of under 450,000 distinct CDR3 sequences in the sample, around a sixth were seen once. This record belongs to a study of identical twins. Overall study results and limits: Some out-of-frame alpha sequences were shared by twins, and these showed excess low generation probability. Out-of-frame beta chain sequences displayed weaker excess sharing between twins. For cord blood, abundant beta clonotypes had fewer insertions, unlike memory repertoires, which showed none. Findings came from cross-sectional statistics, without long-term follow-up of donors.

V was clipped by 0 bases and J by 0 bases, with 6 bases between them. This CDR3 has 14 residues. Germline lookup yields CDR1 DFQATT and CDR2 SNEGSKA (reference sequence). The chain carries TRBV20-1 and TRBJ1-5; D is undetermined. Sequencing was done on a sample of naive T cells sorted from blood. The receptor was derived from a man in his forties or fifties in good health. The CDR3 bases are TGCAGTGCTAGAGATGGTTTTAGCAATCAGCCCCAGCATTTT. Translation gives CSARDGFSNQPQHF.